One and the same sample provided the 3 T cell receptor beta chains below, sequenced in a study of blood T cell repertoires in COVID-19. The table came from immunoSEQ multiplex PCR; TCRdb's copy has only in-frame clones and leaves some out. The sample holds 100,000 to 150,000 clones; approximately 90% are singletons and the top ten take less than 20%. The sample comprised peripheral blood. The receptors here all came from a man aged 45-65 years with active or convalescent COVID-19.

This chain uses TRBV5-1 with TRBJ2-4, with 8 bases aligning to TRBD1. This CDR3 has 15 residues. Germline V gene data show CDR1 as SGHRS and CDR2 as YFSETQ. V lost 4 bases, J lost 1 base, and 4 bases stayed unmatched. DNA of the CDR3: TGCGCCAGCAGCCCGGGGGACAGGGCCAAAAACATTCAGTACTTC. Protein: CASSPGDRAKNIQYF.

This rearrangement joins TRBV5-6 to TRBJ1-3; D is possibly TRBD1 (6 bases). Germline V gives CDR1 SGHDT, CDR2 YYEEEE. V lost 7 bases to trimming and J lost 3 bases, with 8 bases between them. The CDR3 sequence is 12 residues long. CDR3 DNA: TGTGCCAGCGGGGGCCATGGAAACACCATATATTTT. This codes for CASGGHGNTIYF.

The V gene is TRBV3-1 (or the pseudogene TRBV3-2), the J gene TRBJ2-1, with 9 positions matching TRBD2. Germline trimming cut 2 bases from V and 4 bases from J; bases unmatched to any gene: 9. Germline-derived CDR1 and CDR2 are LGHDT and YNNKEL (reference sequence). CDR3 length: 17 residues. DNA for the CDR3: TGTGCCAGCAGCCAACTCTCGGGTCTAGCGGGGTACAATGAGCAGTTCTTC. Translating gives CASSQLSGLAGYNEQFF.